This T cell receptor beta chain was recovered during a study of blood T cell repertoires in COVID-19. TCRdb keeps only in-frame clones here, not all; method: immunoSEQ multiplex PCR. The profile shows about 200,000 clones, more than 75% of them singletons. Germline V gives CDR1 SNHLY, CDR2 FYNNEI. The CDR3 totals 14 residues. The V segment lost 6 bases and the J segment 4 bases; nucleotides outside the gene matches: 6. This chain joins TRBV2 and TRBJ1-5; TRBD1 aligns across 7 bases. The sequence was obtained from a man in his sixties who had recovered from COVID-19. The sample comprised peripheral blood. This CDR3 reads CASSADRVNQPQHF. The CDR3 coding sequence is TGTGCCAGCAGCGCTGACAGGGTTAATCAGCCCCAGCATTTT.